This TCR beta chain was sequenced in a study of T cell changes during pregnancy in multiple sclerosis. TCRdb keeps only in-frame clones here, not all; method: immunoSEQ multiplex PCR. This sample has about 77,000 clones, with 85% to 95% found just once. Germline CDR1 MNHEY, CDR2 SMNVEV (reference sequence). Trimming stripped 5 bases from V and 5 bases from J, with 12 bases between. The CDR3 extends over 13 amino acids. The clonotype comes from a female donor in good health, enrolled as a control in a pregnancy study. The source was peripheral blood, collected after pregnancy. The chain carries TRBV27 and TRBJ2-5; a weak D match, TRBD1 (5 bases). The CDR3 DNA follows: TGTGCCAGCAGTCTTACATACAGGGAGACCCAGTACTTC. Translating gives CASSLTYRETQYF.